This TCR beta chain is from a study of Ad26.COV2.S vaccination and SARS-CoV-2 variants. There are 14 residues in the CDR3. Germline V lookup: CDR1 KGHSH, CDR2 LQKENI. Trimming pared 2 bases from V and 3 bases from J, leaving 11 bases between. Measured with immunoSEQ multiplex PCR; TCRdb has only the in-frame clones, and not every one. Among 350,000 to 450,000 clones listed, approximately 83% were seen once. Treatment meaning: roughly 19 received Ad26.COV2.S at low or high dose, single or two shots; about five received placebo; per-sample allocation not given. Sampling was performed 63 days after the first vaccine or placebo injection.

The receptor's source is a person aged 18-60 years who received the Ad26.COV2.S COVID-19 vaccine or a placebo. The rearrangement uses TRBV18 and TRBJ2-7; D assignment may be TRBD1 or TRBD2 (5 bases each). Sequenced here: peripheral blood, sampled in a trial of Ad26.COV2.S vaccine versus placebo. CDR3 residues: CASSPGTVNYEQYF. The CDR3 coding sequence is TGTGCCAGCTCACCAGGGACGGTAAACTACGAGCAGTACTTC.